What follows describes a single TCR beta chain. The antigen remains unidentified. Both 60 Vbeta primers and 13 Jbeta primers went into the PCR. Clones were read by immunoSEQ multiplex PCR, and TCRdb kept only the in-frame ones, dropping some. The data show some 140,000 clones, roughly 60% seen once. The CDR3 totals 15 residues. V shed 0 bases and J shed 5 bases, with 14 bases lying between them. CDR1 and CDR2 (germline): SGHRS, YFSETQ. This record belongs to a study of cytomegalovirus exposure and HLA in healthy donors. Study-level points and caveats: Donors belonging to an Asian-associated ancestry cluster reportedly showed fewer N-insertions in productive TCRs than the 666-donor mean, according to what a later analysis found.

The source material was PBMCs. The chain employs TRBV5-1 and TRBJ1-1; possibly TRBD1 for D (5 bases). This clonotype was sampled from a woman aged 40-49 years in good health and CMV-seronegative. CDR3 residues: CASSLGQPRRTEAFF. The CDR3, as DNA: TGCGCCAGCAGCTTGGGACAGCCCCGACGGACTGAAGCTTTCTTT.